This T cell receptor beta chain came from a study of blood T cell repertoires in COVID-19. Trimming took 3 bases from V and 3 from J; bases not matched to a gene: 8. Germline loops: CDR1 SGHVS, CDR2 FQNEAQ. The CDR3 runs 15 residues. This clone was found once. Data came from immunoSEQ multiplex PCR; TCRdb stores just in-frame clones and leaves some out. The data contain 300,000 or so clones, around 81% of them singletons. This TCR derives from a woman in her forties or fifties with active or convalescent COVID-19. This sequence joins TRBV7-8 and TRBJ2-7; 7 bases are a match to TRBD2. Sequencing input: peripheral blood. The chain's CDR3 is CASSLEAGVHYEQYF. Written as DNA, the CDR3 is TGTGCCAGCAGCTTGGAGGCGGGAGTTCACTACGAGCAGTACTTC.